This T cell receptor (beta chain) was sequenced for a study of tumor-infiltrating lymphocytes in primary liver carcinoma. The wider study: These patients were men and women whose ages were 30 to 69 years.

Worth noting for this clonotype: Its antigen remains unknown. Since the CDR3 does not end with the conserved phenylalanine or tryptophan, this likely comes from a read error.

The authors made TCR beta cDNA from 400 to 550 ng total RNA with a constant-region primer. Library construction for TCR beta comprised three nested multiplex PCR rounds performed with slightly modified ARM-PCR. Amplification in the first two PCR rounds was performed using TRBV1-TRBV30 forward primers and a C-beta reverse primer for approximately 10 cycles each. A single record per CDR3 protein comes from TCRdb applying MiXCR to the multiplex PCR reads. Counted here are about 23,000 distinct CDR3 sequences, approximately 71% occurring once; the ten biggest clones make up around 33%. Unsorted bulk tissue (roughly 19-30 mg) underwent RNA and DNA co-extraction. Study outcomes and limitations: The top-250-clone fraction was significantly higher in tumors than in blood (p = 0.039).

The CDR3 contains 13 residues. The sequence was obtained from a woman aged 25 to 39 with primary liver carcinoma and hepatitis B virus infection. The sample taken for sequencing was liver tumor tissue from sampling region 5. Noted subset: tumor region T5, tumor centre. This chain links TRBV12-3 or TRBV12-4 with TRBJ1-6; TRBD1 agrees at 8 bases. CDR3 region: CASSRQGYSPLHY. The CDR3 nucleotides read TGTGCGAGCAGCCGACAGGGGTATTCACCCCTCCACTAT.